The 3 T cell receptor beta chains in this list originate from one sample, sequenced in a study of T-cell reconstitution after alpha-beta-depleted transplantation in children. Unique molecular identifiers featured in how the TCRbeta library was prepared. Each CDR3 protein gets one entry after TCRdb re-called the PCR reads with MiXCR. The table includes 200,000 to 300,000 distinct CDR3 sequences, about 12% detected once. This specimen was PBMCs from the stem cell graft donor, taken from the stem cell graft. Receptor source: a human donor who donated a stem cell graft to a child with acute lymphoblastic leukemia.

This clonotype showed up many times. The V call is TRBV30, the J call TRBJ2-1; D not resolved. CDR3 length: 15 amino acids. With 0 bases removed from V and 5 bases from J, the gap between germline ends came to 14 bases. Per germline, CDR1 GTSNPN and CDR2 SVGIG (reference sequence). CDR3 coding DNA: TGTGCCTGGAGTGTTCCCGGGCCCCCCCACAATGAGCAGTTCTTC. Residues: CAWSVPGPPHNEQFF. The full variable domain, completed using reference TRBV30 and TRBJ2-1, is SQTIHQWPATLVQPVGSPLSLECTVEGTSNPNLYWYRQAAGRGLQLLFYSVGIGQISSEVPQNLSASRPQDRQFILSSKKLLLSDSGFYLCAWSVPGPPHNEQFFGPGTRLTVL.

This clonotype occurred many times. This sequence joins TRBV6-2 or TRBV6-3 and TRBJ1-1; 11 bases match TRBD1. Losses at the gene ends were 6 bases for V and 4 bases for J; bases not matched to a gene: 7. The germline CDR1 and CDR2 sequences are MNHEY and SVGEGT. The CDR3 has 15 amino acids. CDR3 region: CASSGTGGVGTEAFF. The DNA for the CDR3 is TGTGCCAGCAGCGGGACAGGGGGAGTAGGCACTGAAGCTTTCTTT.

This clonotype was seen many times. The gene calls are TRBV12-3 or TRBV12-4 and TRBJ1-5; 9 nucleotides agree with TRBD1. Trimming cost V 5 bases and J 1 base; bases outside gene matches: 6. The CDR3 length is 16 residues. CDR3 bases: TGTGCCAGCAGTGGAGACAGGGGGGAAAGCAATCAGCCCCAGCATTTT. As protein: CASSGDRGESNQPQHF.